The present entry profiles one T cell receptor beta chain with its context. The target antigen is unknown. MiXCR, applied by TCRdb to the reads, yields one record per CDR3 protein. The sample shows hundreds of thousands of distinct CDR3 sequences, around 31% of them seen only once. Per the germline V gene, CDR1 is SGHRS and CDR2 is YFSETQ. Trimming removed 5 bases from V and 3 bases from J, with 14 bases in between. This CDR3 region has 14 residues. These data originate in a study of T cell repertoires in cytomegalovirus infection. The overall study: Well-studied HLA-B-restricted CMV epitopes were used in the study alongside recently identified HLA-C-restricted ones. CMV infection plus the matching HLA type was flagged by public TCR beta signatures. Study outcomes and limitations: The study found HLA-C-restricted CMV-specific TCR beta clonotypes dominating the ex vivo response.

The origin of this receptor is a human donor in good health (CMV status not recorded). Some clones in this sample may be carry-over from other donors' samples. The chain employs TRBV5-1 and TRBJ1-1; possibly TRBD1 for D (5 bases). Sequenced material: cultured CD8+ T cells from PBMCs, taken from culture after CMV antigen stimulation. Here the CDR3 reads CASSSAGGDTEAFF. The CDR3 DNA reads as TGCGCCAGCAGTTCGGCAGGAGGGGACACTGAAGCTTTCTTT.